Described below is a single TCR beta chain sequence and its context. The antigen is undetermined. TCRdb recomputed calls from the reads with MiXCR, one row per CDR3 protein. The data show 100,000 to 150,000 distinct CDR3 sequences, 20% to 30% seen once. This CDR3 region has 19 residues. Germline loops: CDR1 SQVTM, CDR2 ANQGSEA. Trimming took 7 bases from V and 0 from J; bases not matched to a gene: 13. This entry is derived from a study of T cell repertoires in cytomegalovirus infection. This clonotype was obtained from a human donor in good health (CMV status not recorded). Some clones in this sample may be carry-over from other donors' samples. The sequencing input was PBMCs, sequenced either directly or after in vitro stimulation (not recorded which). V gene TRBV29-1 combines with J gene TRBJ2-1, with 15 bases fitting TRBD2. DNA for the CDR3: TGCAGCGGGCGCTTAACCGGGACTAGCGGGAGGACCTCCTACAATGAGCAGTTCTTC. Its translation is CSGRLTGTSGRTSYNEQFF.